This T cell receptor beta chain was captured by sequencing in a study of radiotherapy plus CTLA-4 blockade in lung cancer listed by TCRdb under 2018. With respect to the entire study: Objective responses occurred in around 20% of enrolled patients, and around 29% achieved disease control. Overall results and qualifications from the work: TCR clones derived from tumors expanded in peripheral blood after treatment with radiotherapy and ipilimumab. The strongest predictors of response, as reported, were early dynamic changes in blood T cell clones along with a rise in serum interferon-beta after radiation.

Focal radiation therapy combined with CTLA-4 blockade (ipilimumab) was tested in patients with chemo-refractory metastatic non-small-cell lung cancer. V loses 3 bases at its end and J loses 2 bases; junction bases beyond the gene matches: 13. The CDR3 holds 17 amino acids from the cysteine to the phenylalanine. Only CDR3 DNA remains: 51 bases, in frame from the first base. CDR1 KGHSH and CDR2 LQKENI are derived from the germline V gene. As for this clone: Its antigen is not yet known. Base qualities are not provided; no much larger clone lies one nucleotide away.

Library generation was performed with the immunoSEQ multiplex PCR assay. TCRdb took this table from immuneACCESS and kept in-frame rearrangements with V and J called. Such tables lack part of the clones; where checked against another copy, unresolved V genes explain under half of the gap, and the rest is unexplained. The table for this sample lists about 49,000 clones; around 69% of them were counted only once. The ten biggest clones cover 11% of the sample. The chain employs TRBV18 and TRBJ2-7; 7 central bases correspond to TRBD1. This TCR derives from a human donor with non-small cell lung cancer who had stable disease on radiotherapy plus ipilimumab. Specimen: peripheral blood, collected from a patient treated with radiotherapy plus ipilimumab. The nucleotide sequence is TGTGCCAGCTCACCCAAATTAATGAGCCAGGGGGCCTACGAGCAGTACTTC. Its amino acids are CASSPKLMSQGAYEQYF.